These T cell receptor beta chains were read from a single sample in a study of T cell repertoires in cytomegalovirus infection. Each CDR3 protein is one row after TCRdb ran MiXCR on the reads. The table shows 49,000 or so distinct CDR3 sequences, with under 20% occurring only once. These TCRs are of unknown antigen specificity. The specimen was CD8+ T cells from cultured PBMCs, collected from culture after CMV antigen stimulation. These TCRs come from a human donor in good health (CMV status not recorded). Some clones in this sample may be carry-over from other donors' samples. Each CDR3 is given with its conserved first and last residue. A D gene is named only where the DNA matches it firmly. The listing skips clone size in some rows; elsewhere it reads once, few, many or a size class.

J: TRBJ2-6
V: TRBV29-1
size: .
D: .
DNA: TGCAGCGCTCGAGACAGCTCTGGGGCCAACGTCCTGACTTTC
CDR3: CSARDSSGANVLTF

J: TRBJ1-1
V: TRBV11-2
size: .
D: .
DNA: TGTGCCAGCAGCACCGCCGGGCAGGGGCTCCGGAACACTGAAGCTTTCTTT
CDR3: CASSTAGQGLRNTEAFF

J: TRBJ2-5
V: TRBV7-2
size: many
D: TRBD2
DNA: TGTGCCAGCAGCATCCGACTAGCGGGAGGGCCACAAGAGACCCAGTACTTC
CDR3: CASSIRLAGGPQETQYF

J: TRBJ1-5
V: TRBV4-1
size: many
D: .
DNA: TGCGCCAGCAGCCAAGATCGCGGGCTTCAGCCCCAGCATTTT
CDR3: CASSQDRGLQPQHF

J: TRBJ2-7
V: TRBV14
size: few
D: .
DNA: TGTGCCAGCAGCCAAGAATGGGGGACCAGCTACGAGCAGTACTTC
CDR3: CASSQEWGTSYEQYF

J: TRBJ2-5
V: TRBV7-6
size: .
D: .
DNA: TGTGCCAGCAGCCCCTTCCGGGGGGCCGAAGAGACCCAGTACTTC
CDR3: CASSPFRGAEETQYF

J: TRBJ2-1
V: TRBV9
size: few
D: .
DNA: TGTGCCAGCAGCGTAGGATCGAGTAACAATGAGCAGTTCTTC
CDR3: CASSVGSSNNEQFF

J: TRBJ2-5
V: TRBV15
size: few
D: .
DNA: TGTGCCACCAGCACTTGGTCGGGGGAGACCCAGTACTTC
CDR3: CATSTWSGETQYF

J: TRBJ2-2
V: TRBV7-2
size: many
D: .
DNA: TGTGCCAGCAGCCCGAATAGGGGGGGAGGGATCACCGGGGAGCTGTTTTTT
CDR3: CASSPNRGGGITGELFF

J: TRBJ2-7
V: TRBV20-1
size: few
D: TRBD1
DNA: TGCAGTGCTAGACCTTTGACAGGGAAGGTTGGGGTCGAGCAGTACTTC
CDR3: CSARPLTGKVGVEQYF

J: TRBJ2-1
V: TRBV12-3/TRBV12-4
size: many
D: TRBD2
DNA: TGTGCCAGCAGCTACTTAGCGGGGGGGCAGTTCTTC
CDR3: CASSYLAGGQFF

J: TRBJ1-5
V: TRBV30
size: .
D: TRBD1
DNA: TGTGCCTGGAGCGCCGGGACAGGGGGTCAGCCCCAGCATTTT
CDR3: CAWSAGTGGQPQHF

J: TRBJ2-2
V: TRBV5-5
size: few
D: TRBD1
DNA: TGTGCCAGCAGGATACAGGGGCCCCCGAACACCGGGGAGCTGTTTTTT
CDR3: CASRIQGPPNTGELFF

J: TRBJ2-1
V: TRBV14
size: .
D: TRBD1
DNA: TGTGCCAGCAGCCCTATTACCGGGACAGGCCCCAATGAGCAGTTCTTC
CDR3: CASSPITGTGPNEQFF

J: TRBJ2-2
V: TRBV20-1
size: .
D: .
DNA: TGCAGTGCTAGACACCCAGGGTGGCCCGGGGAGCTGTTTTTT
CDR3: CSARHPGWPGELFF

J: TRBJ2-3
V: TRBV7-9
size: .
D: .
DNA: TGTGCCAGCAGCTTTAGGCGGCCAGGTACGCAGTATTTT
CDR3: CASSFRRPGTQYF

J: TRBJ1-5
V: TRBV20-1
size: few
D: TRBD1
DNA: TGCAGTGCGCCAGGACAGGCGATCAATCAGCCCCAGCATTTT
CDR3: CSAPGQAINQPQHF

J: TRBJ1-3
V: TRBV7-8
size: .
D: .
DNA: TGTGCCAGCAGCCCCGAAGGAAACACCATATATTTT
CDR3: CASSPEGNTIYF

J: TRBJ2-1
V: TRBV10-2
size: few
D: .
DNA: TGCGCCAGCAGTGTCTCCCTGAGTACCCTCCTAACGAGCTCCTACAATGAGCAGTTCTTC
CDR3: CASSVSLSTLLTSSYNEQFF

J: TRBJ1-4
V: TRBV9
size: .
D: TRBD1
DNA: TGTGCCAGCAGCCCAGGGACAGGGGGTGAAAAACTGTTTTTT
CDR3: CASSPGTGGEKLFF

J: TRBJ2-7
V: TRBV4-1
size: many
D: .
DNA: TGCGCCAGCAGCCAAGAATCTGTGCCGAGAACATACGAGCAGTACTTC
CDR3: CASSQESVPRTYEQYF

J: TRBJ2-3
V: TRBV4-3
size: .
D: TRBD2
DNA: TGCGCCAGCAGCCAAGTCTTAGCGGGAGAGGGCACAGATACGCAGTATTTT
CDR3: CASSQVLAGEGTDTQYF

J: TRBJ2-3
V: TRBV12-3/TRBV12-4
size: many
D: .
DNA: TGTGCCAGCAGTTTAATGGGCCCCTACGAAGATACGCAGTATTTT
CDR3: CASSLMGPYEDTQYF

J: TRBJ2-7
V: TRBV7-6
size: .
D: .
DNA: TGTGCCAGCAGCTCCAGCACTCCCCGTCGAGAGCAGTACTTC
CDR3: CASSSSTPRREQYF

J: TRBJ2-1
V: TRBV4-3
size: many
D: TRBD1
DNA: TGCGCCAGCAGCCAAGGGACAGGGGTCTACAATGAGCAGTTCTTC
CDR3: CASSQGTGVYNEQFF

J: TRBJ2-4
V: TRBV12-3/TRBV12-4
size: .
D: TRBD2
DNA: TGTGCCAGCAGGGGGGGGGCCAAAAACATTCAGTACTTC
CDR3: CASRGGAKNIQYF

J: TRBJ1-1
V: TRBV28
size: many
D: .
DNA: TGTGCCAGCAGTTTATACCTCCTGAACACTGAAGCTTTCTTT
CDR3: CASSLYLLNTEAFF

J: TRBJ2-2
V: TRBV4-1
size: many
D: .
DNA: TGCGCCAGCAGCCAAGATTTAGGCCTAAAACTCGTTTTT
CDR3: CASSQDLGLKLVF

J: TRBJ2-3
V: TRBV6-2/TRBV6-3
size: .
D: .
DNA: TGTGCCAGCACCGACGAGTCTCGGGCAGATACGCAGTATTTT
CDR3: CASTDESRADTQYF

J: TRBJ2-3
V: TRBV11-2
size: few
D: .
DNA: TGTGCCAGCAGCCCTGGGCCCCCAGATACGCAGTATTTT
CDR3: CASSPGPPDTQYF

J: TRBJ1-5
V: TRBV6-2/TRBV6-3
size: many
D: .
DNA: TGTGCCAGCAGTTACAGGGCACACAGTAGCAATCAGCCCCAGCATTTT
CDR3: CASSYRAHSSNQPQHF

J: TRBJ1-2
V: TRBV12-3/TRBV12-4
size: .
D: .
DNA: TGTGCCAGCAGTTTTGGACAGATGGGCTACACCTTC
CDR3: CASSFGQMGYTF

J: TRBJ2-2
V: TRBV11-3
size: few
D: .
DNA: TGTGCCAGCAGCCGCCACACCGGGGAGCTGTTTTTT
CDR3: CASSRHTGELFF

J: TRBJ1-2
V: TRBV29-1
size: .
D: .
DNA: TGCAGCGTTGAAAAGCAGGGAACCTATGGCTACACCTTC
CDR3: CSVEKQGTYGYTF

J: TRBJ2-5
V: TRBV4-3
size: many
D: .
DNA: TGCGCCAGCAGCCAAGGTGGGGGGCAAGAGACCCAGTACTTC
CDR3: CASSQGGGQETQYF

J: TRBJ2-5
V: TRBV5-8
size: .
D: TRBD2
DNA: TGTGCCAGAAGCCGGTGGGATAGCGGGGAGGAGACCCAGTACTTC
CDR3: CARSRWDSGEETQYF

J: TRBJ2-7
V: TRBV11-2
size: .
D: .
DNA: TGTGCCAGCAGCTTAGTAGGAGTGGTAGCGGCGTACGAGCAGTACTTC
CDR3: CASSLVGVVAAYEQYF

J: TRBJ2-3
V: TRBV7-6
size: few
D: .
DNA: TGTGCCAGCAGCCCTTTCGGCGGCACAGATACGCAGTATTTT
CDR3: CASSPFGGTDTQYF

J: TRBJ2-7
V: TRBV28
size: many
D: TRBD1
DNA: TGTGCCAGCCTAGGGACAGACTACGAGCAGTACTTC
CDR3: CASLGTDYEQYF

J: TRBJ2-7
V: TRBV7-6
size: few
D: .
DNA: TGTGCCAGCAGCGAGACCCACGAGCAGTACTTC
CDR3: CASSETHEQYF

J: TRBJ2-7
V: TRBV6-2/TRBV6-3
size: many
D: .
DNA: TGTGCCAGCAGCCAGACAGGCTACGAGCAGTACTTC
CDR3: CASSQTGYEQYF

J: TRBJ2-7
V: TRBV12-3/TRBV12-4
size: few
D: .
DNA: TGTGCCAGCAGCGTCGGGTTGTACGAGCAGTACTTC
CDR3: CASSVGLYEQYF

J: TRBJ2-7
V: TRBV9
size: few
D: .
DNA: TGTGCCAGCAGCCCAGCCGGGACGGCCTACGAGCAGTACTTC
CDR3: CASSPAGTAYEQYF

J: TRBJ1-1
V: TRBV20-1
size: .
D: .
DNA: TGCAGTGCAAAGGGAGTAACGAACACTGAAGCTTTCTTT
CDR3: CSAKGVTNTEAFF

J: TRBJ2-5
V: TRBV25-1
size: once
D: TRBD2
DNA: TGTGCCAGCAGTGAGACTAGCCGTTACCAAGAGACCCAGTACTTC
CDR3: CASSETSRYQETQYF

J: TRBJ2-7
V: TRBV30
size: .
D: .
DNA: TGTGCCTGGGGTCCGGAAATGTACTACGAGCAGTACTTC
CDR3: CAWGPEMYYEQYF

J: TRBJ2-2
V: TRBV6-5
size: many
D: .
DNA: TGTGCCAGCAGTTACCCGACAGGTACCGGGGAGCTGTTTTTT
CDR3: CASSYPTGTGELFF

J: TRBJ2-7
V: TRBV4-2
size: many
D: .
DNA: TGTGCCAGCAGCCAAGAAAGCACCGCCCGCTCCTACGAGCAGTACTTC
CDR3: CASSQESTARSYEQYF

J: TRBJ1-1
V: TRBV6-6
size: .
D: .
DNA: TGTGCCAGCAGTCGGTCCTGGGGGAGCACTGAAGCTTTCTTT
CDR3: CASSRSWGSTEAFF

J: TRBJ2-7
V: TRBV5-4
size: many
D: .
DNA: TGTGCCAGCAGCGACTCCGGACAGAGAGCCTACGAGCAGTACTTC
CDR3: CASSDSGQRAYEQYF

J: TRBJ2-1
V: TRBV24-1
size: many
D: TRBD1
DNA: TGTGCCACCAGTGACGCGGACAGGGGGCGGCTAATGGGTCTCGGCTACTACAATGAGCAGTTCTTC
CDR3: CATSDADRGRLMGLGYYNEQFF

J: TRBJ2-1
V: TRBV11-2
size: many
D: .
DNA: TGTGCCAGCAGCTTAGAAAGGGGCCATGAGCAGTTCTTC
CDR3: CASSLERGHEQFF

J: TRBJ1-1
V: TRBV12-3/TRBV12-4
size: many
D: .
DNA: TGTGCCAGCAGTTGGACCCCGCGGAACACTGAAGCTTTCTTT
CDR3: CASSWTPRNTEAFF

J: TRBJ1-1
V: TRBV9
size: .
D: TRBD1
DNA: TGTGCCAGCAGCGGCCGGACAGGGAACACTGAAGCTTTCTTT
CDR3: CASSGRTGNTEAFF

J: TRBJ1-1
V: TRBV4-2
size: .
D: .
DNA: TGTGCCAGCAGCCAAGCCAAGGGGGGGACTGAAGCTTTCTTT
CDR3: CASSQAKGGTEAFF